This TCR beta chain emerged from a study of blood T cell repertoires in COVID-19. About the research overall: The study drew acute and convalescent COVID-19 samples from the United States, Italy and Spain. In each case, the material was cDNA or gDNA derived from T cells, B-cell-depleted T cells, or PBMCs.

This clone has at least ten counts. Study processing details: Reference gene primer amplification yielded estimated nucleated cell counts. Repertoires were generated with immunoSEQ multiplex PCR, while TCRdb's copy carries only in-frame clones and drops some. The DNA was the basis for D and trimming; V, J and clone size are from that table. This sample has about 130,000 clones, with approximately 85% found just once. CDR1 and CDR2 from the germline V gene are SGHTA and FQGTGA. V gave up 0 bases and J gave up 6 bases, with 9 bases separating them. The CDR3 extends over 14 amino acids. The chain recombines TRBV7-3 with TRBJ2-1; TRBD1 might be the D (6 bases). What was sequenced was peripheral blood. The receptor was isolated from a man at least 80 years old with active or convalescent COVID-19. The CDR3 is CASSLTGQLNEQFF. The CDR3 bases are TGTGCCAGCAGCTTAACGGGACAACTCAATGAGCAGTTCTTC.